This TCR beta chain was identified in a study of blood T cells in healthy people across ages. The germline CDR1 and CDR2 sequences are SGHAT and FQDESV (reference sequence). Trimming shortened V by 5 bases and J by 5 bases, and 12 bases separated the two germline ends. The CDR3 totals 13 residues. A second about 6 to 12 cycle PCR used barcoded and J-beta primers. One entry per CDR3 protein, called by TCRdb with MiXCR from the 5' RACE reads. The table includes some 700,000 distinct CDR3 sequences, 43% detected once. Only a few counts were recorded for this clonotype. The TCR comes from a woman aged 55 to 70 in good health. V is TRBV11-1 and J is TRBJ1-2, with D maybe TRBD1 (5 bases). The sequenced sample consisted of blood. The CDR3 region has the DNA TGTGCCAGCAGCCCCAGTGAGGGGTATGGCTACACCTTC. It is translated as CASSPSEGYGYTF.